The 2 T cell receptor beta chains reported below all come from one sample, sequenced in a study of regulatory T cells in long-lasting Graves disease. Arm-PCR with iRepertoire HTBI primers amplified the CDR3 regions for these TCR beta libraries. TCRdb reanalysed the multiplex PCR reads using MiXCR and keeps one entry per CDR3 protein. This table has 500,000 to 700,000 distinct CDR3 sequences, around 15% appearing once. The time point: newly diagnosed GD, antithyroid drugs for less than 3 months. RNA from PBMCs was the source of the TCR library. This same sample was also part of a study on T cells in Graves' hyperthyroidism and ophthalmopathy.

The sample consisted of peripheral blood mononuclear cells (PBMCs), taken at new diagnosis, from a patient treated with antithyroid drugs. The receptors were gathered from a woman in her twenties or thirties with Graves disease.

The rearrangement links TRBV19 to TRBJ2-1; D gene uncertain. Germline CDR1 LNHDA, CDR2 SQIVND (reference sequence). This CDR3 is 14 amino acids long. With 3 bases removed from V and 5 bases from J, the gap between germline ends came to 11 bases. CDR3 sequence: CASSMARTHNEQFF. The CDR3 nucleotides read TGTGCCAGTAGTATGGCGCGTACCCACAATGAGCAGTTCTTC.

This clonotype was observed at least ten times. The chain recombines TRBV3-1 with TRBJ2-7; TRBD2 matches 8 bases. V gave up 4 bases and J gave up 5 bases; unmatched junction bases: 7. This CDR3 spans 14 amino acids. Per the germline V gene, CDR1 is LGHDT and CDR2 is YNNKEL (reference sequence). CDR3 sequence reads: CASSRSGSRHEQYF. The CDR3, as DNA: TGTGCCAGCAGCCGAAGCGGGAGCAGACACGAGCAGTACTTC.